What follows is one T cell receptor (beta chain) and its context. The antigen is undetermined. The germline gives CDR1 MNHEY, CDR2 SVGAGI. This CDR3 is built from 15 residues. Trimming took 7 bases from V and 2 from J, leaving 17 bases between them. The sample originates from a study of cytomegalovirus exposure and HLA in healthy donors. Points from the study as a whole: Associated with HLA alleles at 0.05 false discovery rate in a later analysis were approximately 17,000 TCR beta sequences. Overall, around 160 TCR beta chains were annotated as cytomegalovirus-associated.

60 Vbeta and 13 Jbeta primers were used in PCR. Libraries were prepared by immunoSEQ multiplex PCR; TCRdb keeps only in-frame clonotypes and omits some of them. The table counts under 150,000 clones; 1.5% to 1.8% lies in the top ten. V and J are TRBV6-5 and TRBJ1-2, with D perhaps TRBD1 (6 bases). The sequenced material came from PBMCs. The TCR comes from a woman between 35 and 50 years old in good health and CMV-seronegative. CDR3 sequence (DNA): TGTGCCAGCACCCGGGGGGGGCGCCAGAACTATGGCTACACCTTC. Translation gives CASTRGGRQNYGYTF.